This T cell receptor (beta chain) was identified in a study of shared clonotypes between healthy human individuals. Study overall: Used for every donor were three CD4 naive, three CD4 memory, two CD8 naive and one CD8 memory plate. General study findings and limits: What naive subsets generally showed was a larger estimated richness than memory subsets showed.

In the sorted-subset replicate PCRs, approximately 200 ng DNA, 25,000 to 30,000 T cell genomes, was used. TCRdb keeps only in-frame clones here, not all; method: immunoSEQ multiplex PCR. The repertoire holds about 2 million clones, with about 95% as singletons. On this clone: Antigen unknown.

Naive-designated CD8 cells lacked CD45RO, were positively enriched for CCR7, and omitted terminally differentiated effector memory CD45RA+ cells. Free of recent acute infections or vaccinations, the donors were healthy HIV-negative adults. Sequenced input: naive CD8+ T cells sorted from blood. The TCR was taken from a man aged 18 to 35 in good health.

CDR3 sequence (DNA): TGTGCCAGCAGCTTGTTGGCTAGCGGGACAGATACGCAGTATTTT. Protein: CASSLLASGTDTQYF. The gene calls are TRBV5-4 and TRBJ2-3, with TRBD2 identical over 8 bases. The CDR3 sequence is 15 residues long. In germline, CDR1 is SGHNT, CDR2 YYREEE (reference sequence). Trimming removed 1 base from V and 3 bases from J; junction bases left unmatched: 4.